The 5 T cell receptor beta chains given below trace back to one sample, sequenced in a study of Ad26.COV2.S vaccination and SARS-CoV-2 variants. Described treatment: about 20 received Ad26.COV2.S at low or high dose, single or two shots; roughly five received placebo; per-sample allocation not given. Specimens were obtained on day 63 following the first vaccine or placebo injection. Produced via immunoSEQ multiplex PCR; TCRdb's table is partial and in-frame only. The sample yields under 600,000 clones, 80% to 90% seen once. The material sequenced was peripheral blood, taken in a trial of Ad26.COV2.S vaccine versus placebo. The receptors were sampled from a person aged 18-60 years who received the Ad26.COV2.S COVID-19 vaccine or a placebo.

In its sample, this clone was seen once. This chain connects TRBV5-8 to TRBJ1-5; D remains ambiguous. The germline CDR1 and CDR2 sequences are SGHTS and YDEGEE. The germline V and J ends were trimmed by 2 bases and 0 bases, with 3 bases remaining between them. The CDR3 spans 13 residues. The CDR3 reads CASSLYSNQPQHF. The DNA of the CDR3 is TGTGCCAGCAGCTTATATAGCAATCAGCCCCAGCATTTT.

There are a few counts of this clone. The V call is TRBV28, the J call TRBJ1-3; D remains ambiguous. The CDR3 length is 13 residues. The ends were cut back, 2 bases at V and 7 bases at J, with 9 bases in the middle. In germline, CDR1 is MDHEN, CDR2 SYDVKM. The CDR3 DNA is TGTGCCAGCAGTTTAAAGGCTTTGAACACCATATATTTT. Protein sequence: CASSLKALNTIYF.

The rearrangement uses TRBV6-5 and TRBJ2-3; D unresolved. The CDR3 runs to 15 residues. Germline CDR1 reads MNHEY; CDR2 reads SVGAGI. The V end was cut by 6 bases, the J end by 2 bases, with 15 bases between. DNA for the CDR3: TGTGCCAGCAGCCGGAGTCAGCAAGCCACAGATACGCAGTATTTT. Its protein is CASSRSQQATDTQYF.

As regards this clone: In the same sample, other DNA sequences code for this CDR3. CDR3 nucleotide sequence: TGCAGTGCTAGTCGGGATAGCAATCAGCCCCAGCATTTT. It codes for CSASRDSNQPQHF. This chain connects TRBV20-1 to TRBJ1-5; D unresolved. CDR1 and CDR2 from the germline V gene are DFQATT and SNEGSKA (reference sequence). V was trimmed by 3 bases and J by 0 bases, leaving 6 bases between them. CDR3 length: 13 amino acids.

This clone was seen more than once but under ten times. The chain carries TRBV18 and TRBJ2-5; D uncertain. This CDR3 is 12 amino acids long. From germline, CDR1 is KGHSH and CDR2 LQKENI. Trimming removed 5 bases at V and 1 base at J, with 5 bases between. The CDR3 DNA reads TGTGCCAGCTCAACAACCCAAGAGACCCAGTACTTC. Protein product: CASSTTQETQYF.